The 17 T cell receptor beta chains below come from one sample, sequenced in a study of blood T cell repertoires in COVID-19. Libraries were prepared by immunoSEQ multiplex PCR; TCRdb keeps only in-frame clonotypes and omits some of them. The sample contains 190,000 or so clones, around 87% of which appear only once. Input material: peripheral blood. These receptors all come from a man aged 35-49 years with active or convalescent COVID-19.

This clone is a singleton in its sample. Here the CDR3 DNA reads TGCAGCGCCACTTGGGACAGGCGCTATGGCTACACCTTC. Encoded protein: CSATWDRRYGYTF. The V gene is TRBV29-1, the J gene TRBJ1-2, with TRBD1 matching 8 bases. With V trimmed by 7 bases and J by 4 bases, 8 bases remained unmatched. CDR3 size: 13 residues. Germline assignment: CDR1 SQVTM and CDR2 ANQGSEA.

The chain has TRBV27 and TRBJ2-1; unclear D gene. V shed 7 bases and J shed 7 bases, with 8 bases lying between them. The CDR3 has 11 residues. Looked up from germline, CDR1 is MNHEY and CDR2 is SMNVEV (reference sequence). The CDR3, as DNA: TGTGCCAGCACTTCCCGTAATGAGCAGTTCTTC. This codes for CASTSRNEQFF.

The V call is TRBV4-2, the J call TRBJ1-6, with D unclear. Germline assignment: CDR1 LGHNA and CDR2 YNFKEQ. CDR3 length: 16 residues. Between the trimmed V and J ends, which lost 1 base and 7 bases, there was a span of 14 bases. CDR3 nucleotides: TGTGCCAGCAGCCAAGTTGCCAGACTTGAAAATTCACCCCTCCACTTT. Protein sequence: CASSQVARLENSPLHF.

This chain connects TRBV18 to TRBJ2-7; TRBD1 is a possible D gene (6 bases). There are 16 residues in the CDR3. V lost 3 bases, J lost 0 bases, and 15 bases lay in between. The germline gives CDR1 KGHSH, CDR2 LQKENI. This CDR3 reads CASSPSRGVSSYEQYF. As DNA, the CDR3 is TGTGCCAGCTCACCGAGCAGGGGAGTCAGCTCCTACGAGCAGTACTTC.

The V and J genes are TRBV27 and TRBJ1-5; TRBD1 might be the D (6 bases). The CDR3 totals 16 residues. The germline gives CDR1 MNHEY, CDR2 SMNVEV (reference sequence). Trimming shortened V by 7 bases and J by 3 bases, and 19 bases separated the two germline ends. Here the CDR3 reads CASTLRFGQFNQPQHF. In DNA form, the CDR3 reads TGTGCCAGCACCCTAAGGTTTGGACAGTTCAATCAGCCCCAGCATTTT.

This clone was observed a handful of times. The chain is built from TRBV7-6 and TRBJ2-1, with a possible D match to TRBD1 (6 bases). Germline CDR1 and CDR2: SGHVS and FNYEAQ. V was clipped by 0 bases and J by 6 bases, with 9 bases between them. This CDR3 has 14 residues. The CDR3 sequence: CASSLAVQGNEQFF. CDR3 DNA sequence: TGTGCCAGCAGCTTAGCTGTACAGGGCAATGAGCAGTTCTTC. Filled out from reference TRBV7-6 and TRBJ2-1, the complete variable domain reads GAGVSQSPRYKVTKRGQDVALRCDPISGHVSLYWYRQALGQGPEFLTYFNYEAQQDKSGLPNDRFSAERPEGSISTLTIQRTEQRDSAMYRCASSLAVQGNEQFFGPGTRLTVL.

The gene calls are TRBV5-4 and TRBJ1-2, with D unclear. CDR1 and CDR2 (germline): SGHNT, YYREEE (reference sequence). V lost 2 bases and J 3 bases, leaving 8 bases between the germline ends. The CDR3 runs 13 residues. This chain's CDR3 is CASSFGQDYGYTF. CDR3 DNA sequence: TGTGCCAGCAGCTTTGGTCAGGACTATGGCTACACCTTC.

This chain uses TRBV6-5 with TRBJ2-7; TRBD2 aligns across 7 bases. Looked up from germline, CDR1 is MNHEY and CDR2 is SVGAGI. V lost 6 bases to trimming and J lost 6 bases; unmatched junction nucleotides: 8. The CDR3 has 13 residues. The CDR3 DNA reads as TGTGCCAGCAGGCCGGGACTACGAGGCGAGCAGTACTTC. Its protein product is CASRPGLRGEQYF.

As regards this clone: Within the sample, other DNA sequences also encode this same CDR3. The chain has TRBV18 and TRBJ1-1, with D possibly matching TRBD1 (5 bases). CDR1 is KGHSH, CDR2 LQKENI, per germline. The CDR3 totals 14 residues. V lost 4 bases, J lost 0 bases, and 9 bases lay in between. In nucleotides, the CDR3 is TGTGCCAGCTCACAGACAGACCTGAACACTGAAGCTTTCTTT. It encodes CASSQTDLNTEAFF.

This clone came up once. The rearrangement uses TRBV12-3 or TRBV12-4 and TRBJ1-1; TRBD1 aligns across 7 bases. V dropped 7 bases and J dropped 6; count of bases not matched to a gene: 8. CDR3 length: 13 amino acids. CDR3 coding DNA: TGTGCCAGCACCCTGAGGCAGGGGGCTGAAGCTTTCTTT. It encodes CASTLRQGAEAFF.

With regard to this clone: At one end, the junction sequence differs from germline, possibly due to a read error. The J gene is TRBJ2-2, the V gene TRBV27, with D perhaps TRBD1 (6 bases). Germline CDR1 MNHEY, CDR2 SMNVEV (reference sequence). The CDR3 length is 16 residues. CDR3: CASSFSIQGIPRGAVF. DNA of the CDR3: TGTGCCAGCAGTTTCAGTATACAGGGAATTCCCCGGGGAGCTGTTTTT.

The rearrangement uses TRBV7-8 and TRBJ2-3; D may be TRBD1 (5 bases). This CDR3 is built from 12 residues. The germline gives CDR1 SGHVS, CDR2 FQNEAQ. Trimming left V 3 bases short and J 4 bases short, with 5 bases between. CDR3 protein: CASSFRADTQYF. The DNA of the CDR3 is TGTGCCAGCAGCTTCAGGGCAGATACGCAGTATTTT.

This chain uses TRBV5-4 with TRBJ1-1; D is undetermined. In germline, CDR1 is SGHNT, CDR2 YYREEE (reference sequence). The CDR3 is 13 amino acids. V gave up 2 bases and J gave up 5 bases, with 10 bases separating them. The CDR3 here is CASSLFGGTEAFF. For the CDR3, the DNA is TGTGCCAGCAGCTTATTCGGAGGGACTGAAGCTTTCTTT.

The rearrangement uses TRBV10-3 and TRBJ1-4, with 7 bases that match TRBD1. The V and J ends lost 2 bases and 14 bases, in that order; junction bases with no gene match: 8. CDR1 is ENHRY and CDR2 is SYGVKD in the germline V gene. The CDR3 consists of 13 residues. The CDR3 spells CAISERQGRLLFF. The CDR3 bases are TGTGCCATCAGTGAGCGACAGGGCCGCCTCCTGTTTTTT.

Here the CDR3 reads CASSEGGVSNQPQHF. For the CDR3, the DNA is TGTGCCAGCAGCGAAGGCGGAGTTAGCAATCAGCCCCAGCATTTT. This chain connects TRBV9 to TRBJ1-5; no definite D call. Trimming shortened V by 3 bases and J by 0 bases, and 10 bases separated the two germline ends. Looked up from germline, CDR1 is SGDLS and CDR2 is YYNGEE. The CDR3 loop spans 15 amino acids.

The gene calls are TRBV3-1 (or the pseudogene TRBV3-2) and TRBJ1-4; no firm D call. The germline V gene has CDR1 LGHDT and CDR2 YNNKEL (reference sequence). The CDR3 runs 11 residues. V lost 1 base to trimming and J lost 15 bases, with 9 bases between them. Here the CDR3 reads CASSQGGGLFF. The CDR3 region has the DNA TGTGCCAGCAGCCAAGGGGGAGGTTTGTTTTTT.

The rearrangement joins TRBV11-3 to TRBJ1-4; D gene ambiguous. The CDR3 spans 12 residues. Germline V gene sequence: CDR1 SGHNT, CDR2 YENEEA. Trimming left V 1 base short and J 13 bases short, with 10 bases between. The CDR3 DNA sequence: TGTGCCAGCAGCTTAGGCGAGGCTGGACTGTTTTTT. Translation: CASSLGEAGLFF.